The rows below give T cell receptor beta chains drawn from one sample of a study of shared clonotypes between healthy human individuals. The data were produced by immunoSEQ multiplex PCR, yet TCRdb's version contains in-frame clones alone and is incomplete. The sample lists hundreds of thousands of clones, around 96% occurring once. Material for sequencing was naive CD4+ T cells sorted from blood. Source of these receptors: a woman in her thirties in good health. CDR3s include the opening cysteine and the closing phenylalanine or tryptophan. A D gene is named only where the DNA matches it firmly. The size of a clone is reported for some rows only, either as once, few or many, or as a class for expanded clones.

j_gene | v_gene | abundance | d_gene | CDR3aa | CDR3nt
TRBJ2-7 | TRBV4-2 | NA | NA | CASSQELNPTYEQYF | TGTGCCAGCAGCCAAGAACTGAACCCCACCTACGAGCAGTACTTC
TRBJ2-2 | TRBV29-1 | once | NA | CSVVGARKNTGELFF | TGCAGCGTTGTTGGGGCTAGGAAGAACACCGGGGAGCTGTTTTTT
TRBJ1-2 | TRBV2 | NA | NA | CASSGGLNYGYTF | TGTGCCAGCAGTGGGGGACTGAACTATGGCTACACCTTC
TRBJ2-1 | TRBV29-1 | NA | TRBD2 | CSVEGLAGDEQFF | TGCAGCGTTGAAGGTCTAGCGGGAGATGAGCAGTTCTTC
TRBJ2-1 | TRBV5-1 | once | NA | CASSWDNNEQFF | TGCGCCAGCAGCTGGGACAACAATGAGCAGTTCTTC
TRBJ1-1 | TRBV6-5 | NA | TRBD1 | CASSYDRVRTEAFF | TGTGCCAGCAGTTACGACAGGGTCAGAACTGAAGCTTTCTTT
TRBJ2-1 | TRBV11-2 | NA | TRBD1 | CASSDTGTGANEQFF | TGTGCCAGCAGCGACACCGGGACAGGGGCGAATGAGCAGTTCTTC
TRBJ1-3 | TRBV6-5 | NA | NA | CASSSWSGSGNTIYF | TGTGCCAGCAGTTCCTGGTCCGGCTCTGGAAACACCATATATTTT
TRBJ2-2 | TRBV11-3 | NA | NA | CASSLGKVGAGTGELFF | TGTGCCAGCAGCTTAGGCAAGGTGGGAGCAGGCACCGGGGAGCTGTTTTTT
TRBJ1-3 | TRBV2 | NA | NA | CASSERQGAGNTIYF | TGTGCCAGCAGTGAACGGCAGGGCGCTGGAAACACCATATATTTT
TRBJ2-2 | TRBV19 | NA | TRBD1 | CASREGAGDTGELFF | TGTGCCAGTAGAGAGGGGGCGGGTGATACCGGGGAGCTGTTTTTT
TRBJ2-2 | TRBV4-1 | NA | TRBD1 | CASSPQPTGARRTGELFF | TGCGCCAGCAGCCCCCAACCGACAGGGGCGAGGAGGACCGGGGAGCTGTTTTTT
TRBJ1-1 | TRBV2 | NA | TRBD1 | CASTPEWTGGDEAFF | TGTGCCAGCACCCCAGAATGGACAGGGGGCGATGAAGCTTTCTTT
TRBJ1-4 | TRBV27 | NA | NA | CASNKDSHNEKLFF | TGTGCCAGCAACAAGGACAGTCATAATGAAAAACTGTTTTTT
TRBJ2-3 | TRBV30 | NA | TRBD2 | CAWSVRSGNTDTQYF | TGTGCCTGGAGTGTACGAAGCGGGAACACAGATACGCAGTATTTT
TRBJ2-5 | TRBV5-1 | once | NA | CASSLASRQETQYF | TGCGCCAGCAGCTTGGCTTCACGCCAAGAGACCCAGTACTTC
TRBJ2-5 | TRBV28 | NA | NA | CASSTGFMETQYF | TGTGCCAGCAGCACAGGGTTTATGGAGACCCAGTACTTC
TRBJ2-5 | TRBV29-1 | NA | NA | CSVERDLETQYF | TGCAGCGTTGAAAGGGACCTAGAGACCCAGTACTTC
TRBJ1-5 | TRBV6-6 | NA | NA | CASSYREDQPQHF | TGTGCCAGCAGTTACAGGGAGGATCAGCCCCAGCATTTT
TRBJ2-3 | TRBV6-5 | NA | NA | CASSYRGGTDTQYF | TGTGCCAGCAGTTACAGGGGAGGCACAGATACGCAGTATTTT
TRBJ2-7 | TRBV7-9 | NA | NA | CASSLNPPVHEQYF | TGTGCCAGCAGCTTAAACCCGCCCGTCCACGAGCAGTACTTC
TRBJ2-7 | TRBV6-6 | NA | TRBD1 | CASSRDRTDYEQYF | TGTGCCAGCAGTCGGGACAGGACGGACTACGAGCAGTACTTC
TRBJ1-2 | TRBV2 | NA | TRBD1 | CASSRDRGQNYGYTF | TGTGCCAGCAGTCGGGACAGGGGCCAAAACTATGGCTACACCTTC
TRBJ1-2 | TRBV2 | NA | NA | CASSEALLSYGYTF | TGTGCCAGCAGTGAAGCGCTTTTGTCTTATGGCTACACCTTC
TRBJ2-7 | TRBV27 | NA | NA | CASIPLGRARSYEQYF | TGTGCCAGCATTCCCTTAGGTCGGGCCAGGTCCTACGAGCAGTACTTC
TRBJ1-3 | TRBV2 | NA | TRBD1 | CASRSRDSYLGNTIYF | TGTGCCAGCAGGTCTCGGGACAGTTATCTTGGAAACACCATATATTTT
TRBJ2-1 | TRBV27 | NA | TRBD1 | CASSPGTGGLDEQFF | TGTGCCAGCAGTCCCGGGACAGGGGGCCTGGATGAGCAGTTCTTC